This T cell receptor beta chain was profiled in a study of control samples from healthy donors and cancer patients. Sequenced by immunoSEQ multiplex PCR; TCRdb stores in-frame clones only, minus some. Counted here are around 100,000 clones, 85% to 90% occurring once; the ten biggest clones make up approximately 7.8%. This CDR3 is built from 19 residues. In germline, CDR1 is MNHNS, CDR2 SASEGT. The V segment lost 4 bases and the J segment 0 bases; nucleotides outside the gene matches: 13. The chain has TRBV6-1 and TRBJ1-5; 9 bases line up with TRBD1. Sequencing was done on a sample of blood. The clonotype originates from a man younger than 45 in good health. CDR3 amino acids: CASSVFRGQGVYSNQPQHF. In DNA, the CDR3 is TGTGCCAGCAGTGTATTTCGGGGACAGGGAGTTTATAGCAATCAGCCCCAGCATTTT.